This passage covers 11 T cell receptor beta chains from one sample sequenced in a study of cytomegalovirus exposure and HLA in healthy donors (dated by TCRdb to about 2017). Library construction relied on the immunoSEQ multiplex PCR assay. For the multiplex PCR, a mixture combining 60 forward primers for TCR Vbeta segments and 13 reverse primers for TCR Jbeta segments was used. TCRdb provides this immuneACCESS table in a form limited to in-frame rearrangements. Some clones are lacking; in checked studies, under half of them reflect an unresolved V gene, and why the rest are absent is not known. The table held for this sample gives roughly 70,000 clones. Approximately 7.5% of the sample belongs to the ten largest clones. Sequencing used PBMCs. These receptors were obtained from a female donor in good health and CMV-seropositive.

The rearrangement joins TRBV29-1 to TRBJ2-3; weak D call: TRBD2 (5 bases). Trimming shortened V by 3 bases and J by 4 bases, and 14 bases separated the two germline ends. Per the germline V gene, CDR1 is SQVTM and CDR2 is ANQGSEA. CDR3 length: 14 amino acids. The CDR3 DNA is TGCAGCGTTGAGGGAGTCGGGAAGTCAGATACGCAGTATTTT. Amino acids: CSVEGVGKSDTQYF.

J is TRBJ1-2 and V is TRBV5-1, with D perhaps matching TRBD1 (5 bases). From germline, CDR1 is SGHRS and CDR2 YFSETQ. The CDR3 spans 14 residues. V was pared by 7 bases and J by 8 bases, with 21 bases between. CDR3 DNA: TGCGCCAGCCGGATAGACGGGGGAATCGAAGGCTACACCTTC. Protein sequence: CASRIDGGIEGYTF.

V and J are TRBV6-1 and TRBJ2-1; D is possibly TRBD1 (5 bases). Looked up from germline, CDR1 is MNHNS and CDR2 is SASEGT. The CDR3 is 14 amino acids. Trimming took off 5 bases at V and 10 bases at J, with 18 bases between the two ends. CDR3 sequence reads: CASSTLPGYEEQFF. As DNA, the CDR3 is TGTGCCAGCAGTACTCTCCCAGGGTATGAGGAGCAGTTCTTC.

The chain is built from TRBV6-4 and TRBJ2-1; 10 nucleotides agree with TRBD2. Germline CDR1 MRHNA, CDR2 SNTAGT. The CDR3 has 16 amino acids. V gave up 5 bases and J gave up 8 bases; unmatched junction bases: 12. CDR3 protein: CASSSSPSGGGHEQFF. Here the CDR3 DNA reads TGTGCCAGCAGTTCCTCCCCTAGCGGGGGAGGCCATGAGCAGTTCTTC.

The gene calls are TRBV11-2 and TRBJ2-5, with 7 bases aligning to TRBD2. This CDR3 comprises 15 residues. Germline V gives CDR1 SGHAT, CDR2 FQNNGV. V trimming: 5 bases; J trimming: 4 bases; junction bases outside the gene matches: 10. CDR3 region: CASSPEWGGPETQYF. Here the CDR3 DNA reads TGTGCCAGCAGCCCCGAGTGGGGGGGTCCAGAGACCCAGTACTTC.

This chain joins TRBV7-2 and TRBJ2-2, with D perhaps matching TRBD2 (7 bases). CDR1 and CDR2 from the germline V gene are SGHTA and FQGNSA. CDR3 length equals 13 residues. V shed 8 bases and J shed 6 bases, with 13 bases lying between them. The CDR3 DNA follows: TGTGCCAGCGCTGGGGGGGGCGCCGGGGAGCTGTTTTTT. It is translated as CASAGGGAGELFF.

V gene TRBV5-6 combines with J gene TRBJ2-1; weak D call: TRBD2 (6 bases). The CDR3 runs 13 residues. Germline-derived CDR1 and CDR2 are SGHDT and YYEEEE. Trimming shortened V by 0 bases and J by 5 bases, and 6 bases separated the two germline ends. This CDR3 reads CASSLERDNEQFF. CDR3 in DNA: TGTGCCAGCAGCTTGGAGCGGGACAATGAGCAGTTCTTC.

This chain uses TRBV6-5 with TRBJ2-1; D may be TRBD2 (6 bases). The V and J ends lost 2 bases and 5 bases respectively, with 7 bases between them. Per germline, CDR1 MNHEY and CDR2 SVGAGI. The CDR3 sequence is 13 residues long. DNA for the CDR3: TGTGCCAGCAGTTACGGCGGGGACAATGAGCAGTTCTTC. Encoded protein: CASSYGGDNEQFF.

V is TRBV6-6 and J is TRBJ1-2; 7 nucleotides match TRBD1. The length of the CDR3 is 13 residues. V gave up 5 bases and J gave up 5 bases; unmatched junction bases: 5. Per germline, CDR1 MNHNY and CDR2 SVGAGI (reference sequence). The CDR3 region has the DNA TGTGCCAGCAGTCCCGACAGGGCGTATGGCTACACCTTC. Its protein is CASSPDRAYGYTF.

The J gene is TRBJ2-1, the V gene TRBV10-1; TRBD2 matches 10 bases. Looked up from germline, CDR1 is WNHNN and CDR2 is SYGVQD (reference sequence). V shed 8 bases and J 5 bases; nucleotides not matched to a gene: 6. This CDR3 region has 14 residues. This chain's CDR3 is CASLSGRFHNEQFF. For the CDR3, the DNA is TGCGCCAGCCTTAGCGGGAGGTTTCACAATGAGCAGTTCTTC.

The chain links TRBV5-6 to TRBJ2-7, with 7 bases identical to TRBD1. This CDR3 region has 14 residues. Germline CDR1 reads SGHDT; CDR2 reads YYEEEE. The V gene end was trimmed by 4 bases and the J gene end by 5 bases; junction bases not matched to a gene: 9. The CDR3 nucleotides read TGTGCCAGCAGCAACCCCGGGCAGGGGGACGAGCAGTACTTC. This gives the protein CASSNPGQGDEQYF.